This T cell receptor (beta chain) stems from a study of T-cell memory formation after mild COVID-19. The CDR3 sequence is 17 residues long. V lost 3 bases to trimming and J lost 12 bases; unmatched junction nucleotides: 16. Per germline, CDR1 SGHTA and CDR2 FQGNSA. MiXCR, applied by TCRdb to the 5' RACE reads, yields one record per CDR3 protein. The sample has 250,000 to 300,000 distinct CDR3 sequences, roughly 18% seen once. The chain uses TRBV7-2 and TRBJ1-6, with 8 nucleotides matching TRBD1. The TCR comes from a young man who had mild COVID-19 (a few samples of this study predate the infection). Cell type and time point are not known. Specimen: PBMCs or a T cell subset sorted from them (not recorded which). The CDR3 here is CASSFADRAYYQGPLHF. The DNA of the CDR3 is TGTGCCAGCAGCTTTGCGGACAGGGCCTACTATCAAGGACCCCTCCACTTT. Filled out from reference TRBV7-2 and TRBJ1-6, the complete variable domain reads GAGVSQSPSNKVTEKGKDVELRCDPISGHTALYWYRQSLGQGLEFLIYFQGNSAPDKSGLPSDRFSAERTGGSVSTLTIQRTQQEDSAVYLCASSFADRAYYQGPLHFGNGTRLTVT.